This is a list of T cell receptor beta chains from one sample in a study of cytomegalovirus exposure and HLA in healthy donors. Some clones are missing from TCRdb's copy, which holds only in-frame ones; the method was immunoSEQ multiplex PCR. The sample lists about 190,000 clones, 81% occurring once. The specimen was PBMCs. All receptors come from a man in his fifties or sixties in good health and CMV-seronegative. Each CDR3 is given with its conserved first and last residue. Only part of the rows carry a size: once, few, many, or a class if the clone is expanded.

clone size: .
J gene: TRBJ1-4
V gene: TRBV19
CDR3 protein: CASSIGGVTNEKLFF

clone size: .
J gene: TRBJ1-2
V gene: TRBV25-1
CDR3 protein: CASSDPQGAQNYGYTF

clone size: .
J gene: TRBJ2-6
V gene: TRBV19
CDR3 protein: CASSIPSSGANVLTF

clone size: .
J gene: TRBJ2-1
V gene: TRBV9
CDR3 protein: CASSVELPDNEQFF

clone size: .
J gene: TRBJ1-5
V gene: TRBV2
CDR3 protein: CASRQHRGNNQPQHF

clone size: .
J gene: TRBJ1-1
V gene: TRBV11-3
CDR3 protein: CASSSVIGAMNTEAFF

clone size: .
J gene: TRBJ1-2
V gene: TRBV19
CDR3 protein: CASNPIRDRGNYGYTF

clone size: .
J gene: TRBJ1-4
V gene: TRBV7-2
CDR3 protein: CASSLGGRKLFF

clone size: .
J gene: TRBJ1-2
V gene: TRBV9
CDR3 protein: CASSPTGGIYGYTF

clone size: .
J gene: TRBJ1-4
V gene: TRBV10-1
CDR3 protein: CASSDPSVGEKLFF

clone size: .
J gene: TRBJ2-3
V gene: TRBV7-2
CDR3 protein: CASSLTGQILTDTQYF

clone size: .
J gene: TRBJ1-1
V gene: TRBV11-2
CDR3 protein: CASSLVGTGGTEAFF

clone size: .
J gene: TRBJ1-5
V gene: TRBV15
CDR3 protein: CATSRERDTPNQPQHF

clone size: once
J gene: TRBJ1-1
V gene: TRBV27
CDR3 protein: CASSHPSGGAWTEAFF

clone size: few
J gene: TRBJ1-5
V gene: TRBV19
CDR3 protein: CASSILLYGQGRNQPQHF